These 17 T cell receptor beta chains originate from one sample sequenced in a study of OX40 agonist ivuxolimab in advanced cancers. TCRdb's copy holds only in-frame clones and misses some; the assay was immunoSEQ multiplex PCR. Of around 67,000 clones in the sample, 75% to 85% were seen once. This specimen consisted of CD4+ or CD8+ T cells sorted from blood, obtained in a trial of the OX40 agonist ivuxolimab. These receptors were collected from an adult with an advanced solid tumor such as melanoma, head and neck, liver or kidney cancer.

DNA of the CDR3: TGTGCCAGTAGTATTAAAAAAAGCTCCTACAATGAGCAGTTCTTC. Its protein product is CASSIKKSSYNEQFF. This chain connects TRBV19 to TRBJ2-1; no reliable D call. The V gene lost 3 bases and the J gene lost 0 bases, with 9 bases spanning the gap. The V gene's germline CDR1 is LNHDA and CDR2 SQIVND (reference sequence). This CDR3 has 15 residues.

As concerns this clone: Other DNA sequences in the same sample also yield this CDR3. As DNA, the CDR3 is TGTGCCAGCAGCCAAGGAAGCGGGGGGGGCACAGATACGCAGTATTTT. This encodes CASSQGSGGGTDTQYF. The rearrangement links TRBV4-2 to TRBJ2-3; 10 nucleotides match TRBD2. This CDR3 spans 16 amino acids. V was clipped by 1 base and J by 1 base; unmatched bases: 2. Per germline, CDR1 LGHNA and CDR2 YNFKEQ.

This sequence joins TRBV19 and TRBJ2-1; 8 positions match TRBD2. Germline V gene sequence: CDR1 LNHDA, CDR2 SQIVND (reference sequence). V trimming: 5 bases; J trimming: 15 bases; junction bases outside the gene matches: 12. This CDR3 has 13 residues. The CDR3, as DNA: TGTGCCAGTAGTCCGGGATTAGCGGGGAGTCTGTTCTTC. Its translation: CASSPGLAGSLFF.

The chain joins TRBV6-6 to TRBJ1-5; 7 nucleotides line up with TRBD1. Looked up from germline, CDR1 is MNHNY and CDR2 is SVGAGI (reference sequence). V trimming: 0 bases; J trimming: 7 bases; junction bases outside the gene matches: 9. The CDR3 has 16 amino acids. The DNA for the CDR3 is TGTGCCAGCAGTTACTCGTCAGGGGGTTACGACCAGCCCCAGCATTTT. Residues: CASSYSSGGYDQPQHF.

This clone was recorded once. The gene calls are TRBV11-1 and TRBJ1-4, with D possibly matching TRBD1 (6 bases). CDR3 length: 14 residues. The V gene's germline CDR1 is SGHAT and CDR2 FQDESV (reference sequence). Trimming took off 3 bases at V and 6 bases at J, with 11 bases between the two ends. In DNA, the CDR3 is TGTGCCAGCAGCTTCGGGACAAGGGATGAAAAACTGTTTTTT. It codes for CASSFGTRDEKLFF.

This chain uses TRBV5-4 with TRBJ1-2, with TRBD1 matching 7 bases. The CDR3 contains 15 residues. From germline, CDR1 is SGHNT and CDR2 YYREEE (reference sequence). V was clipped by 1 base and J by 1 base; unmatched bases: 4. CDR3 sequence reads: CASSLYRGHNYGYTF. The CDR3 DNA is TGTGCCAGCAGCTTGTACAGGGGACATAACTATGGCTACACCTTC.

Of note for this clone: Germline and junction disagree at one end, which may indicate a read error. The chain recombines TRBV6-1 with TRBJ1-2, with 9 bases aligning to TRBD1. CDR3 length: 14 amino acids. The germline V gene encodes CDR1 MNHNS and CDR2 SASEGT. CDR3 in amino acids: CAVHRGLFDYDYTF. Written as DNA, the CDR3 is TGTGCCGTCCACAGGGGGCTCTTCGACTATGACTACACCTTC.

V is TRBV19 and J is TRBJ2-7; a possible D gene is TRBD2 (6 bases). Germline V gene sequence: CDR1 LNHDA, CDR2 SQIVND (reference sequence). V was pared by 5 bases and J by 0 bases, with 11 bases between. The CDR3 has 14 residues. The CDR3 bases are TGTGCCAGTAGTGGGGGACTCGGCTCCTACGAGCAGTACTTC. Protein sequence: CASSGGLGSYEQYF.

The rearrangement joins TRBV7-9 to TRBJ2-1; TRBD2 aligns across 10 bases. The CDR3 has 15 amino acids. CDR1 SEHNR and CDR2 FQNEAQ come from the germline V gene (reference sequence). The junction had 11 bases not matched to a gene; V was cut back by 8 bases and J by 7 bases. The CDR3 sequence: CASGSIAGGGNEQFF. The CDR3, as DNA: TGTGCCAGCGGCTCTATAGCGGGGGGTGGGAATGAGCAGTTCTTC.

The V gene is TRBV19, the J gene TRBJ2-3; TRBD2 matches 12 bases. Germline CDR1 is LNHDA and CDR2 is SQIVND (reference sequence). The CDR3 is made up of 16 amino acids. Germline trimming cut 5 bases from V and 6 bases from J; bases unmatched to any gene: 9. The CDR3 is CASSLGLAGSSDTQYF. The CDR3, as DNA: TGTGCCAGTAGTTTAGGACTAGCGGGGAGCTCGGATACGCAGTATTTT.

The chain links TRBV30 to TRBJ1-2; D is undetermined. The V end lost 2 bases, the J end lost 4 bases, and 11 bases lay between the germline ends. Germline-derived CDR1 and CDR2 are GTSNPN and SVGIG (reference sequence). CDR3 length: 13 residues. As DNA, the CDR3 is TGTGCCTGGAGTAAGGTGGAGTTCTATGGCTACACCTTC. Protein sequence: CAWSKVEFYGYTF.

This clone occurred once. V gene TRBV6-6 combines with J gene TRBJ1-1; D is ambiguous. Germline assignment: CDR1 MNHNY and CDR2 SVGAGI (reference sequence). The CDR3 is 13 residues long. V was cut by 6 bases and J by 2 bases, with 10 bases left in between. CDR3 DNA: TGTGCCAGCAGACGCGACGGTAACACTGAAGCTTTCTTT. Translating it yields CASRRDGNTEAFF.

The J gene is TRBJ1-1, the V gene TRBV7-8; D not resolved. The CDR3 runs 14 residues. V lost 7 bases and J lost 1, with 13 bases in between. The V gene's germline CDR1 is SGHVS and CDR2 FQNEAQ. The CDR3 is CASKTGTPNTEAFF. DNA for the CDR3: TGTGCCAGCAAAACCGGTACACCGAACACTGAAGCTTTCTTT.

Here the CDR3 DNA reads TGTGCCAGCAGAGCGAAGGGGGGGGAAGACACCGGGGAGCTGTTTTTT. It encodes CASRAKGGEDTGELFF. The chain carries TRBV6-6 and TRBJ2-2; D may be TRBD2 (7 bases). The CDR3 is 16 amino acids. Per germline, CDR1 MNHNY and CDR2 SVGAGI (reference sequence). V dropped 6 bases and J dropped 3 bases, with 17 bases sitting between them.

The rearrangement uses TRBV6-6 and TRBJ1-2, with D maybe TRBD1 (5 bases). The germline V and J ends were trimmed by 5 bases and 7 bases, with 17 bases remaining between them. Germline CDR1 reads MNHNY; CDR2 reads SVGAGI (reference sequence). The CDR3 totals 14 residues. The CDR3 sequence is CASSQPGGEIGYTF. The CDR3 DNA is TGTGCCAGCAGTCAACCGGGGGGGGAGATTGGCTACACCTTC.

The table lists this clone with a count of one. V is TRBV23-1 and J is TRBJ1-6; D unclear. TRBV23-1 belongs to the ORF category, with a function that is uncertain. Trimming stripped 6 bases from V and 6 bases from J, with 21 bases between. CDR3 length: 17 amino acids. Here the CDR3 reads CASRDRVLDVPNSPLHF. In DNA, the CDR3 is TGCGCCAGCAGAGACCGGGTCCTAGATGTCCCTAATTCACCCCTCCACTTT.

J is TRBJ1-1 and V is TRBV7-9, with D hard to call. CDR3 length: 16 amino acids. V shed 3 bases and J shed 1 base, with 15 bases lying between them. Per germline, CDR1 SEHNR and CDR2 FQNEAQ (reference sequence). As DNA, the CDR3 is TGTGCCAGCAGCTTCCTCCGACCCACTCAGAACACTGAAGCTTTCTTT. Its protein is CASSFLRPTQNTEAFF. Drawing the rest from reference TRBV7-9 and TRBJ1-1, the complete variable domain is DTGVSQNPRHKITKRGQNVTFRCDPISEHNRLYWYRQTLGQGPEFLTYFQNEAQLEKSRLLSDRFSAERPKGSFSTLEIQRTEQGDSAMYLCASSFLRPTQNTEAFFGQGTRLTVV.